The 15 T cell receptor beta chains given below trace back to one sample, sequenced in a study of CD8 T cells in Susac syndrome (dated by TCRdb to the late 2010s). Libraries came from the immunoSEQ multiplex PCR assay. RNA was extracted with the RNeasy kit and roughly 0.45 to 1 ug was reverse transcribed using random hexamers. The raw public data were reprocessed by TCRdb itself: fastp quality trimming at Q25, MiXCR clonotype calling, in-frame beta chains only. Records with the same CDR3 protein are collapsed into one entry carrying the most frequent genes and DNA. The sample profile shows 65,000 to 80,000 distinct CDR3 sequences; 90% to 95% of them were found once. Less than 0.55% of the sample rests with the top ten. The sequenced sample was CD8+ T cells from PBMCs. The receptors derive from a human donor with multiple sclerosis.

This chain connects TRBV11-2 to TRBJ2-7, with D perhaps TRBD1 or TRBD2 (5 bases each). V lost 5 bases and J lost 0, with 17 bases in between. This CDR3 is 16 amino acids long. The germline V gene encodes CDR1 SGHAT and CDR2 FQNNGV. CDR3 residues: CASSPPGRILSYEQYF. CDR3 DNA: TGTGCCAGCAGCCCCCCGGGACGCATTCTCTCCTACGAGCAGTACTTC.

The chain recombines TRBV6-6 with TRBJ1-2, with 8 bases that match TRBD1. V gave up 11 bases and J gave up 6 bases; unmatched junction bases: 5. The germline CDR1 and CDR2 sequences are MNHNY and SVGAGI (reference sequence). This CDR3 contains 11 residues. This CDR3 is CAFLDRDGYTF. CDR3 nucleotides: TGTGCCTTCCTGGACAGGGATGGCTACACCTTC.

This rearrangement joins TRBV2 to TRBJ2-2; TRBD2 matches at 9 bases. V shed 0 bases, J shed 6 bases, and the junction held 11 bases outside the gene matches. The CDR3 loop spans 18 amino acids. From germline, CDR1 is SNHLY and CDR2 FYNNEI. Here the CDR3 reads CASSEALRSGSQAGELFF. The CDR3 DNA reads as TGTGCCAGCAGTGAAGCGCTTCGTAGCGGGAGCCAAGCCGGGGAGCTGTTTTTT.

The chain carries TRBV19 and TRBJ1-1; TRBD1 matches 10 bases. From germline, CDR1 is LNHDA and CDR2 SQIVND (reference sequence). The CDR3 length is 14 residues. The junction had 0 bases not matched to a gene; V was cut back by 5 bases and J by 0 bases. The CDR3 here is CASSGTGVNTEAFF. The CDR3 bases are TGTGCCAGTAGTGGGACAGGGGTGAACACTGAAGCTTTCTTT.

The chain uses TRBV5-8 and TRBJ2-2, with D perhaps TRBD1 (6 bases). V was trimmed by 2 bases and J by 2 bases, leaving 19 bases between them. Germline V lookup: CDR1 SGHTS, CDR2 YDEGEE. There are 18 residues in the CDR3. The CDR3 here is CASSFGASRGQNTGELFF. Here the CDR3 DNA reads TGTGCCAGCAGCTTTGGCGCTTCCCGGGGACAAAACACCGGGGAGCTGTTTTTT.

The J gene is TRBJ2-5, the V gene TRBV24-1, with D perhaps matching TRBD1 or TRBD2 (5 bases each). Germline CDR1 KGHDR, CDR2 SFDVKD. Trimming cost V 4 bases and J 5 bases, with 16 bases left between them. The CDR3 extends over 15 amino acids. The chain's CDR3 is CATSEPGRRAETQYF. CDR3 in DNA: TGTGCCACCAGTGAACCGGGACGCCGAGCGGAGACCCAGTACTTC.

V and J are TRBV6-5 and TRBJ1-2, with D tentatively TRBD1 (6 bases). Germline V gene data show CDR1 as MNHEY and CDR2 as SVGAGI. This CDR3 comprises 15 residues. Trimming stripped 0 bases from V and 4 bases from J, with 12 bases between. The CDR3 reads CASSYSLTGPYGYTF. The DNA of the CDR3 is TGTGCCAGCAGTTACTCCCTTACAGGGCCCTATGGCTACACCTTC.

The CDR3 DNA sequence: TGTGCCAGCAGCTCGACTAGGGGGGGGCGGTACGAGCAGTACTTC. The encoded protein is CASSSTRGGRYEQYF. This chain links TRBV5-4 with TRBJ2-7, with D possibly TRBD2 on 7 matching bases. There are 15 residues in the CDR3. Germline-derived CDR1 and CDR2 are SGHNT and YYREEE (reference sequence). Trimming left V 3 bases short and J 4 bases short, with 17 bases between. Variable domain in full (rest from reference TRBV5-4 and TRBJ2-7): ETGVTQSPTHLIKTRGQQVTLRCSSQSGHNTVSWYQQALGQGPQFIFQYYREEENGRGNFPPRFSGLQFPNYSSELNVNALELDDSALYLCASSSTRGGRYEQYFGPGTRLTVT.

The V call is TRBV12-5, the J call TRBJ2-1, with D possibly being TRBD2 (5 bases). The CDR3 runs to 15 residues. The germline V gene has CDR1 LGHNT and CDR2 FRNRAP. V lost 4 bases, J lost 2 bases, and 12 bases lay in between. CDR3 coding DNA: TGTGCTAGTGGTTGGCTGACTATGGCCTACAATGAGCAGTTCTTC. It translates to CASGWLTMAYNEQFF.

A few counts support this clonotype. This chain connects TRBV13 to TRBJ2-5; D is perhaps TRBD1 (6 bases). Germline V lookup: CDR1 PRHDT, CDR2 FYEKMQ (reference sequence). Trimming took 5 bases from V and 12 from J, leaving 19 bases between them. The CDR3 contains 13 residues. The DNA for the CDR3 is TGTGCCAGCAGCCCACCGGTGGCCCCAGGGGAGTACTTC. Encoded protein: CASSPPVAPGEYF.

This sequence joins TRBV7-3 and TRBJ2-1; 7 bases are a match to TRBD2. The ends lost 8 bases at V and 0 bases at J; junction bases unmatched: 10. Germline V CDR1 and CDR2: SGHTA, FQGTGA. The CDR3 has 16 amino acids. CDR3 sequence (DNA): TGTGCCAGCTTGGTGGGAGGGAACCGCTCCTACAATGAGCAGTTCTTC. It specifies CASLVGGNRSYNEQFF.

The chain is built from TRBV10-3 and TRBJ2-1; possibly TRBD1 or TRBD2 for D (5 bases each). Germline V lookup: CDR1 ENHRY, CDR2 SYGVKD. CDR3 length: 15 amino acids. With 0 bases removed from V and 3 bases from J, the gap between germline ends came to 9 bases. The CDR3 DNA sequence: TGTGCCATCAGTGAGTCGGGGGAACACTACAATGAGCAGTTCTTC. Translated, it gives CAISESGEHYNEQFF.

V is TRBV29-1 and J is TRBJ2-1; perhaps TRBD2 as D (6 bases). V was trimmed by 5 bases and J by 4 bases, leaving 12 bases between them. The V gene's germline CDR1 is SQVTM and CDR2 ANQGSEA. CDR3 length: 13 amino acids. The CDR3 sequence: CSVSSVNYNEQFF. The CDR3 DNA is TGCAGCGTTTCTAGCGTGAATTACAATGAGCAGTTCTTC.

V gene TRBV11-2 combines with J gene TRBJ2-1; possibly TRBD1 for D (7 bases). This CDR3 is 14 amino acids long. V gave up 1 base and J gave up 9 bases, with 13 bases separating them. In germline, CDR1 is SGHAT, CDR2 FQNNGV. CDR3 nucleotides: TGTGCCAGCAGCTTAGTTGGAGGGGGCGTTGAGCAGTTCTTC. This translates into CASSLVGGGVEQFF.

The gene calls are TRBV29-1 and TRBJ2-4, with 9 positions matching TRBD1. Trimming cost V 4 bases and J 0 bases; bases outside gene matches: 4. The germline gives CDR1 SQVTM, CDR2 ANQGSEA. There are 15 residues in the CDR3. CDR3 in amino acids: CSVVGQGRAKNIQYF. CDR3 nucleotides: TGCAGCGTTGTAGGACAGGGGAGAGCCAAAAACATTCAGTACTTC.